This T cell receptor beta chain is drawn from a study of T cells in Graves' hyperthyroidism and ophthalmopathy. At the level of the study: Peripheral blood sampling occurred at initial diagnosis, before any treatment.

The table lists this clonotype with many counts. Patients showing uncontrolled infection, other autoimmune disease, pregnancy or lactation were ineligible. CDR3 size: 13 residues. Germline V CDR1 and CDR2: MGHDK, SYGVNS. The V gene lost 5 bases and the J gene lost 11 bases, with 18 bases spanning the gap. The source material, RNA transcripts, was used to amplify TCR beta CDR3 regions. First-round RT-PCR with HTBI primers amplified the TCR CDR3 region. One entry per CDR3 protein results from TCRdb running MiXCR on the multiplex PCR reads. The sample records about 610,000 distinct CDR3 sequences, roughly 14% being singletons.

This rearrangement joins TRBV25-1 to TRBJ1-1; D unclear. Specimen: blood. The sequence was collected from a woman in her forties with Graves' ophthalmopathy. CDR3 loop: CASSNSPSLFAFF. The CDR3 coding sequence is TGTGCCAGCAGTAACAGCCCCAGTTTGTTCGCTTTCTTT.